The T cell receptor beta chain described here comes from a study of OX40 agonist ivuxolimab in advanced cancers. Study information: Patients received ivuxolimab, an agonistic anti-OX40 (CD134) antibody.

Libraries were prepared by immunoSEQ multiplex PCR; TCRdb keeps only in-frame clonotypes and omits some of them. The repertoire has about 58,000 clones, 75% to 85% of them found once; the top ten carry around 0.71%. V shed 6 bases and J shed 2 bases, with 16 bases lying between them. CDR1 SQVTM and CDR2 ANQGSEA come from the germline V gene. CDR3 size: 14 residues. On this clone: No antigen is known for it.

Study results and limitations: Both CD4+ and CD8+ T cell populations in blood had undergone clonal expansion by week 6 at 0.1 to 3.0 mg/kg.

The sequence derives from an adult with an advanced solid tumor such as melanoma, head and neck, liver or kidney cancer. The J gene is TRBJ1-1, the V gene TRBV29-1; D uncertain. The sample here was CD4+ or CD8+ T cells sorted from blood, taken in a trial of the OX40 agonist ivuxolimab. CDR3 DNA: TGCAGCGTGACTCCTGTCAGCTTAAACACTGAAGCTTTCTTT. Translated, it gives CSVTPVSLNTEAFF.